The 10 T cell receptor beta chains in this list originate from one sample, sequenced in a study of cytomegalovirus exposure and HLA in healthy donors. Researchers ran the PCR with 60 Vbeta and 13 Jbeta primers. Data came from immunoSEQ multiplex PCR; TCRdb stores just in-frame clones and leaves some out. The data hold 100,000 to 150,000 clones, with more than 60% observed a single time. Sequenced: PBMCs. The origin of the receptors is a young man in good health and CMV-seronegative.

The chain joins TRBV29-1 to TRBJ2-7; D is perhaps TRBD2 (6 bases). Trimming stripped 4 bases from V and 2 bases from J, with 6 bases between. Germline CDR1 reads SQVTM; CDR2 reads ANQGSEA. The CDR3 extends over 11 amino acids. In nucleotides, the CDR3 is TGCAGCGTTGGGACTACCTACGAGCAGTACTTC. Translating it yields CSVGTTYEQYF.

The chain combines TRBV19 with TRBJ1-5; a weak D match, TRBD1 (6 bases). This CDR3 region has 16 residues. The V gene's germline CDR1 is LNHDA and CDR2 SQIVND (reference sequence). V lost 5 bases, J lost 6 bases, and 20 bases lay in between. The CDR3 spells CASSVIQGPFGQPQHF. CDR3 sequence (DNA): TGTGCCAGTAGTGTAATACAGGGCCCCTTTGGTCAGCCCCAGCATTTT.

The chain carries TRBV29-1 and TRBJ2-6, with D perhaps matching TRBD1 (6 bases). This CDR3 contains 13 residues. V was shortened by 6 bases and J by 2 bases, with 8 bases between the two germline ends. Looked up from germline, CDR1 is SQVTM and CDR2 is ANQGSEA. The CDR3 reads CSVTGTGANVLTF. CDR3 bases: TGCAGCGTCACAGGGACTGGGGCCAACGTCCTGACTTTC. Looking up the rest from reference TRBV29-1 and TRBJ2-6 gives the full variable domain: SAVISQKPSRDICQRGTSLTIQCQVDSQVTMMFWYRQQPGQSLTLIATANQGSEATYESGFVIDKFPISRPNLTFSTLTVSNMSPEDSSIYLCSVTGTGANVLTFGAGSRLTVL.

J is TRBJ2-7 and V is TRBV7-6; 13 nucleotides agree with TRBD2. This CDR3 contains 16 residues. V was pared by 1 base and J by 2 bases, with 2 bases of the junction left unmatched. Germline assignment: CDR1 SGHVS and CDR2 FNYEAQ. CDR3 residues: CASSLEGLAGPYEQYF. The CDR3 nucleotides are TGTGCCAGCAGCTTAGAGGGACTAGCGGGACCCTACGAGCAGTACTTC.

This chain connects TRBV19 to TRBJ2-5; perhaps TRBD1 as D (5 bases). This CDR3 comprises 13 residues. V was pared by 6 bases and J by 5 bases, with 13 bases between. Germline values: CDR1 LNHDA, CDR2 SQIVND (reference sequence). Here the CDR3 reads CASRRGFGETQYF. The CDR3 coding sequence is TGTGCCAGTAGAAGGGGTTTTGGGGAGACCCAGTACTTC.

The rearrangement links TRBV7-2 to TRBJ2-3; the D gene is possibly TRBD1 (5 bases). Trimming cost V 6 bases and J 5 bases, with 12 bases left between them. This CDR3 is built from 13 residues. The germline gives CDR1 SGHTA, CDR2 FQGNSA. The CDR3 DNA follows: TGTGCCAGCAGAGGGGCAGACAGAGATACGCAGTATTTT. Translated, it gives CASRGADRDTQYF.

The J gene is TRBJ2-7, the V gene TRBV28; 10 positions match TRBD1. V dropped 7 bases and J dropped 2; count of bases not matched to a gene: 2. This CDR3 is built from 13 residues. Looked up from germline, CDR1 is MDHEN and CDR2 is SYDVKM. CDR3 residues: CASIGQGAYEQYF. Written as DNA, the CDR3 is TGTGCCAGCATAGGACAGGGGGCCTACGAGCAGTACTTC.

The rearrangement joins TRBV27 to TRBJ1-2; 7 nucleotides match TRBD1. The ends lost 7 bases at V and 4 bases at J; junction bases unmatched: 9. CDR3 size: 14 residues. In germline, CDR1 is MNHEY, CDR2 SMNVEV (reference sequence). CDR3 in amino acids: CASTLRQGLYGYTF. CDR3 bases: TGTGCCAGCACCCTAAGACAGGGACTCTATGGCTACACCTTC.

The CDR3 loop reads CASSQGPDYEQYF. The CDR3 nucleotides read TGTGCCAGCTCACAGGGGCCAGACTACGAGCAGTACTTC. The J gene is TRBJ2-7, the V gene TRBV18; D is possibly TRBD1 (5 bases). Between the trimmed V and J ends, which lost 4 bases and 3 bases, there was a span of 10 bases. The length of the CDR3 is 13 residues. The germline CDR1 and CDR2 sequences are KGHSH and LQKENI. Drawing the rest from reference TRBV18 and TRBJ2-7, the complete variable domain is NAGVMQNPRHLVRRRGQEARLRCSPMKGHSHVYWYRQLPEEGLKFMVYLQKENIIDESGMPKERFSAEFPKEGPSILRIQQVVRGDSAAYFCASSQGPDYEQYFGPGTRLTVT.

This chain joins TRBV2 and TRBJ2-5, with TRBD1 matching 7 bases. Trimming took 7 bases from V and 1 from J; bases not matched to a gene: 6. Germline V gives CDR1 SNHLY, CDR2 FYNNEI. The CDR3 loop spans 14 amino acids. The CDR3 spells CASIQDRVQETQYF. In DNA, the CDR3 is TGTGCCAGCATTCAAGACAGGGTCCAAGAGACCCAGTACTTC.